The clone carrying this T cell receptor (beta chain) was observed a few times. The data derive from a study of blood T cell repertoires in COVID-19. On the study more broadly: PBMCs, B-cell-depleted T cells, or T cells provided the cDNA or gDNA that made up the material.

With V trimmed by 0 bases and J by 8 bases, 10 bases remained unmatched. This CDR3 region has 17 residues. Germline CDR1 and CDR2: LGHNA and YNFKEQ. Here immunoSEQ multiplex PCR was the method, and the copy in TCRdb shows in-frame clones only, minus some. Here the sample spans 150,000 to 200,000 clones, roughly nine tenths being singletons. V and J are TRBV4-2 and TRBJ2-1, with 10 nucleotides matching TRBD2. The TCR comes from a woman aged 30 to 39 with active or convalescent COVID-19. The sequenced material came from peripheral blood. CDR3 DNA: TGTGCCAGCAGCCAAGATCGGTCCAGCGGGGGGGCCCATGAGCAGTTCTTC. This codes for CASSQDRSSGGAHEQFF.